Listed here are 7 T cell receptor beta chains from one sample, sequenced in a study of T cell responses to AZD1222 COVID-19 vaccine. Here immunoSEQ multiplex PCR was the method, and the copy in TCRdb shows in-frame clones only, minus some. The data contain 150,000 or so clones, 90% of them singletons. The material sequenced was peripheral blood, taken on day 0 of AZD1222 vaccination. The receptors derive from an adult in good health.

In this sample, this clone turned up once. DNA for the CDR3: TGTGCCAGCAGTTTCGGTGAAAAACTGTTTTTT. Translated: CASSFGEKLFF. This rearrangement joins TRBV28 to TRBJ1-4; no reliable D call. The length of the CDR3 is 11 residues. CDR1 is MDHEN and CDR2 is SYDVKM in the germline V gene. Trimming removed 3 bases from V and 7 bases from J, with 3 bases in between.

This chain joins TRBV7-6 and TRBJ2-1; no definite D call. V lost 5 bases to trimming and J lost 0 bases, with 8 bases between them. CDR3 size: 14 residues. Germline CDR1 and CDR2: SGHVS and FNYEAQ. The CDR3, as DNA: TGTGCCAGCAGCCCCTGGGACTCCTACAATGAGCAGTTCTTC. It encodes CASSPWDSYNEQFF.

This chain connects TRBV4-1 to TRBJ1-6; 8 positions agree with TRBD1. Losses at the gene ends were 0 bases for V and 4 bases for J; bases not matched to a gene: 11. The CDR3 has 19 residues. Germline V gene data show CDR1 as MGHRA and CDR2 as YSYEKL. For the CDR3, the DNA is TGCGCCAGCAGCCAAGAAAAGGGACAGGACTTCCGTTATAATTCACCCCTCCACTTT. Translation: CASSQEKGQDFRYNSPLHF.

This chain joins TRBV2 and TRBJ1-2; D is uncertain. With 5 bases removed from V and 1 base from J, the gap between germline ends came to 8 bases. The CDR3 length is 13 residues. CDR1 and CDR2 (germline): SNHLY, FYNNEI. The CDR3 DNA is TGTGCCAGCAGTCCCGAGAGTAACTATGGCTACACCTTC. It codes for CASSPESNYGYTF.

This chain uses TRBV6-2 or TRBV6-3 with TRBJ2-2; D unresolved. V was clipped by 0 bases and J by 5 bases, with 7 bases between them. The CDR3 has 14 amino acids. The V gene's germline CDR1 is MNHEY and CDR2 SVGEGT. The CDR3 is CASSYSEETGELFF. CDR3 bases: TGTGCCAGCAGTTACTCCGAAGAGACCGGGGAGCTGTTTTTT.

This clone was observed a single time. The chain uses TRBV11-2 and TRBJ1-1; D ambiguous. The CDR3 contains 13 residues. CDR1 is SGHAT, CDR2 FQNNGV, per germline. Trimming removed 0 bases from V and 8 bases from J, with 10 bases in between. The CDR3 region is CASSLDLETEAFF. The CDR3 DNA reads TGTGCCAGCAGCTTAGATCTAGAGACAGAAGCTTTCTTT.

V and J are TRBV9 and TRBJ2-1, with TRBD2 as a possible D gene (6 bases). The CDR3 contains 15 residues. V lost 0 bases to trimming and J lost 7 bases, with 14 bases between them. Looked up from germline, CDR1 is SGDLS and CDR2 is YYNGEE. The CDR3 sequence is CASSVAPGGVNEQFF. CDR3 nucleotide sequence: TGTGCCAGCAGCGTAGCCCCTGGAGGGGTGAATGAGCAGTTCTTC.